The rows below give T cell receptor beta chains drawn from one sample of a study of shared clonotypes between healthy human individuals. The assay was immunoSEQ multiplex PCR, and TCRdb's table has in-frame clones only and misses some. The table shows about 360,000 clones, with around 79% occurring only once. The sample taken for sequencing was memory CD4+ T cells sorted from blood. Every receptor here comes from a man between 25 and 39 years old in good health. The CDR3 runs from the conserved cysteine through the conserved F or W. A D gene is named only where the DNA matches it firmly. A row's size may be missing; if present it is once, few, many or a size class.

clone size: NA; V gene: TRBV18; J gene: TRBJ2-7; D gene: TRBD1; CDR3 protein: CASSPGTGPYEQYF; CDR3 DNA: TGTGCCAGCTCACCGGGGACAGGGCCCTACGAGCAGTACTTC
clone size: NA; V gene: TRBV1; J gene: TRBJ2-1; D gene: NA; CDR3 protein: CTSSQGRQRRGSYNEQFF; CDR3 DNA: TGCACCAGCAGCCAAGGGAGACAGCGGAGGGGCTCCTACAATGAGCAGTTCTTC
clone size: NA; V gene: TRBV6-5; J gene: TRBJ2-7; D gene: TRBD1; CDR3 protein: CASRQGARSYEQYF; CDR3 DNA: TGTGCCAGCAGACAGGGGGCTAGGTCCTACGAGCAGTACTTC
clone size: NA; V gene: TRBV5-4; J gene: TRBJ2-7; D gene: NA; CDR3 protein: CASSTGNLLSHGQYF; CDR3 DNA: TGTGCCAGCAGCACTGGAAACCTACTCTCCCACGGGCAGTACTTC
clone size: NA; V gene: TRBV4-3; J gene: TRBJ2-1; D gene: TRBD2; CDR3 protein: CASSQELAGGRGNEQFF; CDR3 DNA: TGCGCCAGCAGCCAAGAGCTAGCGGGAGGGAGGGGCAATGAGCAGTTCTTC
clone size: NA; V gene: TRBV28; J gene: TRBJ1-5; D gene: TRBD1; CDR3 protein: CASHKMTGRDQPQHF; CDR3 DNA: TGTGCCAGCCACAAAATGACAGGGCGGGATCAGCCCCAGCATTTT
clone size: many; V gene: TRBV2; J gene: TRBJ2-3; D gene: TRBD1; CDR3 protein: CASRRGQGLSSTDTQYF; CDR3 DNA: TGTGCCAGCAGACGGGGACAGGGATTATCTAGCACAGATACGCAGTATTTT
clone size: NA; V gene: TRBV9; J gene: TRBJ2-5; D gene: NA; CDR3 protein: CASSTRDLMMETQYF; CDR3 DNA: TGTGCCAGCAGCACCCGGGACCTAATGATGGAGACCCAGTACTTC
clone size: NA; V gene: TRBV18; J gene: TRBJ2-7; D gene: NA; CDR3 protein: CASSLKAAYEQYF; CDR3 DNA: TGTGCCAGCTCACTAAAAGCGGCCTACGAGCAGTACTTC
clone size: few; V gene: TRBV6-1; J gene: TRBJ2-7; D gene: NA; CDR3 protein: CASSEAGGSSYEQYF; CDR3 DNA: TGTGCCAGCAGTGAAGCGGGCGGCAGCTCCTACGAGCAGTACTTC
clone size: NA; V gene: TRBV7-9; J gene: TRBJ1-2; D gene: NA; CDR3 protein: CASSLGGGDGYTF; CDR3 DNA: TGTGCCAGCAGCTTAGGGGGTGGTGATGGCTACACCTTC
clone size: NA; V gene: TRBV18; J gene: TRBJ2-7; D gene: TRBD2; CDR3 protein: CASSPPSGKTYEQYF; CDR3 DNA: TGTGCCAGCTCACCACCGAGCGGGAAAACCTACGAGCAGTACTTC
clone size: NA; V gene: TRBV18; J gene: TRBJ2-7; D gene: NA; CDR3 protein: CASSHPGPGGYEQYF; CDR3 DNA: TGTGCCAGCTCACATCCTGGTCCCGGGGGCTACGAGCAGTACTTC
clone size: NA; V gene: TRBV10-3; J gene: TRBJ1-1; D gene: NA; CDR3 protein: CAISEPGRSGVMNTEAFF; CDR3 DNA: TGTGCCATCAGTGAACCGGGCCGGAGTGGGGTGATGAACACTGAAGCTTTCTTT
clone size: once; V gene: TRBV21-1; J gene: TRBJ2-1; D gene: NA; CDR3 protein: CASSVPWPRIRSYNEQFF; CDR3 DNA: TGTGCCAGCAGCGTCCCCTGGCCTCGAATTCGATCCTACAATGAGCAGTTCTTC
clone size: NA; V gene: TRBV5-4; J gene: TRBJ1-2; D gene: NA; CDR3 protein: CASSLALGGTYGYTF; CDR3 DNA: TGTGCCAGCAGCTTGGCGTTGGGAGGCACTTATGGCTACACCTTC
clone size: NA; V gene: TRBV27; J gene: TRBJ1-2; D gene: NA; CDR3 protein: CASKATENNYGYTF; CDR3 DNA: TGTGCCAGCAAGGCAACAGAGAACAACTATGGCTACACCTTC
clone size: NA; V gene: TRBV13; J gene: TRBJ2-5; D gene: NA; CDR3 protein: CASSYARPGETQYF; CDR3 DNA: TGTGCCAGCAGCTACGCGAGGCCGGGAGAGACCCAGTACTTC
clone size: NA; V gene: TRBV6-5; J gene: TRBJ2-7; D gene: NA; CDR3 protein: CASSYSAEPRNEQYF; CDR3 DNA: TGTGCCAGCAGTTACTCGGCAGAACCTCGAAACGAGCAGTACTTC
clone size: NA; V gene: TRBV7-1; J gene: TRBJ2-1; D gene: TRBD1; CDR3 protein: CASSRGQGDVNEQFF; CDR3 DNA: TGTGCCAGCAGCCGAGGACAGGGAGACGTCAATGAGCAGTTCTTC
clone size: NA; V gene: TRBV23-1; J gene: TRBJ2-1; D gene: TRBD1; CDR3 protein: CASSQSSQGANNEQFF; CDR3 DNA: TGCGCCAGCAGTCAATCGTCTCAGGGGGCCAACAATGAGCAGTTCTTC
clone size: NA; V gene: TRBV6-1; J gene: TRBJ1-3; D gene: TRBD1; CDR3 protein: CAIGQVVSGNTIYF; CDR3 DNA: TGTGCCATCGGACAGGTCGTCTCTGGAAACACCATATATTTT
clone size: NA; V gene: TRBV6-1; J gene: TRBJ2-1; D gene: NA; CDR3 protein: CASSVSGLEQFF; CDR3 DNA: TGTGCCAGCAGTGTCTCGGGGCTTGAGCAGTTCTTC
clone size: NA; V gene: TRBV6-6; J gene: TRBJ2-7; D gene: NA; CDR3 protein: CASRSPSPYEQYF; CDR3 DNA: TGTGCCAGCAGGTCGCCTAGCCCCTACGAGCAGTACTTC
clone size: NA; V gene: TRBV29-1; J gene: TRBJ1-1; D gene: TRBD1; CDR3 protein: CSVERQGNTEAFF; CDR3 DNA: TGCAGCGTTGAGAGACAGGGTAATACTGAAGCTTTCTTT
clone size: NA; V gene: TRBV15; J gene: TRBJ2-7; D gene: NA; CDR3 protein: CATSRVLGLSEQYF; CDR3 DNA: TGTGCCACCAGCAGAGTGTTAGGGTTAAGCGAGCAGTACTTC
clone size: NA; V gene: TRBV7-8; J gene: TRBJ1-4; D gene: NA; CDR3 protein: CASSLALGGSEKLFF; CDR3 DNA: TGTGCCAGCAGCTTAGCTCTCGGGGGCAGTGAAAAACTGTTTTTT
clone size: once; V gene: TRBV7-9; J gene: TRBJ2-3; D gene: NA; CDR3 protein: CASSLEGLGTDTQYF; CDR3 DNA: TGTGCCAGCAGCTTAGAAGGGCTTGGCACAGATACGCAGTATTTT
clone size: NA; V gene: TRBV6-6; J gene: TRBJ2-6; D gene: NA; CDR3 protein: CASSSGANVLTF; CDR3 DNA: TGTGCCAGCAGCTCTGGGGCCAACGTCCTGACTTTC
clone size: few; V gene: TRBV5-1; J gene: TRBJ2-1; D gene: TRBD2; CDR3 protein: CASSLVREGDNEQFF; CDR3 DNA: TGCGCCAGCAGCTTGGTACGGGAGGGAGATAATGAGCAGTTCTTC
clone size: NA; V gene: TRBV1; J gene: TRBJ2-2; D gene: NA; CDR3 protein: CTSSHQGANGELFF; CDR3 DNA: TGCACCAGCAGCCATCAGGGGGCGAACGGGGAGCTGTTTTTT
clone size: NA; V gene: TRBV15; J gene: TRBJ2-7; D gene: NA; CDR3 protein: CATSRDGQSQQYF; CDR3 DNA: TGTGCCACCAGCAGAGATGGACAATCTCAGCAGTACTTC
clone size: once; V gene: TRBV11-3; J gene: TRBJ1-2; D gene: NA; CDR3 protein: CASSFGPQGDGYTF; CDR3 DNA: TGTGCCAGCAGCTTCGGCCCCCAGGGAGATGGCTACACCTTC
clone size: NA; V gene: TRBV5-8; J gene: TRBJ2-1; D gene: NA; CDR3 protein: CASLFSGYNEQFF; CDR3 DNA: TGTGCCAGCCTCTTTAGCGGCTACAATGAGCAGTTCTTC
clone size: NA; V gene: TRBV15; J gene: TRBJ2-7; D gene: TRBD2; CDR3 protein: CATSRGGGPYEQYF; CDR3 DNA: TGTGCCACCAGCAGGGGCGGGGGTCCCTACGAGCAGTACTTC
clone size: once; V gene: TRBV2; J gene: TRBJ2-7; D gene: NA; CDR3 protein: CASTAAGQGPLEQYF; CDR3 DNA: TGTGCCAGCACCGCAGCAGGGCAGGGGCCCCTCGAGCAGTACTTC
clone size: NA; V gene: TRBV11-2; J gene: TRBJ2-7; D gene: NA; CDR3 protein: CASSENYEQYF; CDR3 DNA: TGTGCCAGCAGCGAGAACTACGAGCAGTACTTC
clone size: NA; V gene: TRBV5-1; J gene: TRBJ1-2; D gene: TRBD1; CDR3 protein: CASSEQGSGYTF; CDR3 DNA: TGCGCCAGCAGCGAACAGGGGTCTGGCTACACCTTC
clone size: NA; V gene: TRBV6-4; J gene: TRBJ1-2; D gene: NA; CDR3 protein: CASSEGGLGGYTF; CDR3 DNA: TGTGCCAGCAGTGAAGGGGGTTTGGGCGGCTACACCTTC
clone size: NA; V gene: TRBV29-1; J gene: TRBJ2-2; D gene: NA; CDR3 protein: CSGGKGTGELFF; CDR3 DNA: TGCAGCGGCGGGAAAGGTACCGGGGAGCTGTTTTTT
clone size: NA; V gene: TRBV4-1; J gene: TRBJ1-2; D gene: TRBD1; CDR3 protein: CASSNAGGSLGYTF; CDR3 DNA: TGCGCCAGCAGCAACGCAGGGGGCTCTCTTGGCTACACCTTC
clone size: NA; V gene: TRBV7-3; J gene: TRBJ2-5; D gene: NA; CDR3 protein: CASSLNGRRFQETQYF; CDR3 DNA: TGTGCCAGCAGCTTAAATGGCAGAAGATTCCAAGAGACCCAGTACTTC
clone size: NA; V gene: TRBV2; J gene: TRBJ2-3; D gene: TRBD2; CDR3 protein: CASSERGGSFGTDTQYF; CDR3 DNA: TGTGCCAGCAGTGAACGTGGCGGGAGCTTTGGCACAGATACGCAGTATTTT
clone size: few; V gene: TRBV5-4; J gene: TRBJ2-2; D gene: TRBD2; CDR3 protein: CASSLTAGDTGELFF; CDR3 DNA: TGTGCCAGCAGCTTGACGGCGGGAGACACCGGGGAGCTGTTTTTT
clone size: NA; V gene: TRBV28; J gene: TRBJ2-7; D gene: NA; CDR3 protein: CASSFTAGIYEQYF; CDR3 DNA: TGTGCCAGCAGTTTCACAGCAGGGATCTACGAGCAGTACTTC
clone size: NA; V gene: TRBV5-1; J gene: TRBJ2-1; D gene: TRBD1; CDR3 protein: CASRAGTGSVNEQFF; CDR3 DNA: TGCGCCAGCAGAGCCGGGACAGGGTCGGTCAATGAGCAGTTCTTC
clone size: NA; V gene: TRBV4-3; J gene: TRBJ2-3; D gene: TRBD2; CDR3 protein: CASSHITGGRTDTQYF; CDR3 DNA: TGCGCCAGCAGCCACATTACGGGAGGGAGGACAGATACGCAGTATTTT
clone size: NA; V gene: TRBV5-4; J gene: TRBJ2-1; D gene: TRBD2; CDR3 protein: CASSSESSGRLGEQFF; CDR3 DNA: TGTGCCAGCAGCTCAGAGTCTAGCGGGAGGTTAGGTGAGCAGTTCTTC
clone size: NA; V gene: TRBV11-2; J gene: TRBJ2-2; D gene: NA; CDR3 protein: CASRGREDTGELFF; CDR3 DNA: TGTGCCAGCAGGGGTAGGGAGGACACCGGGGAGCTGTTTTTT